A single TCR beta chain is shown here with its context. Its antigen remains unidentified. Per-nucleotide qualities are absent, and no much larger clonotype sits a single base away. The CDR3 regions of human TCRbeta chains were analyzed by immunosequencing. The original methods were these. TCRs in the repertoires were compared against a reference library of SARS-CoV-2-specific TCRs that had been generated with the MIRA antigen-specificity platform. Breadth meant the fraction of unique TCRs that were SARS-CoV-2-associated, whereas depth meant the fraction of total T cells that were SARS-CoV-2-associated. Using the MIRA data, each spike-specific TCR was mapped to the spike region that the TCR reacts to and placed in a CD4 or CD8 class. Log10-transformed breadth and depth values were compared by one-way ANOVA with Sidak's multiple comparisons tests. Not all clones reach the TCRdb copy of this immuneACCESS table, which keeps in-frame sequences only. Checked studies attribute under half of the gap to unresolved V genes and leave the rest unexplained. D and trimming come from the DNA, and the V and J calls and clone size come from that table. The sample table shows some 100,000 clones, and roughly nine tenths are seen once. 7.5% of the sample comes from the top ten.

This specimen belongs to a study of T cell responses to AZD1222 COVID-19 vaccine (dated by TCRdb to 2020 to 2022). For the study in its entirety: AZD1222 recipients given second doses at about 4 weeks or at about 12 weeks were pooled, since spike-specific TCR depth and breadth were not found to differ between the two schedules. A total of about 230 trial participants underwent TCR sequencing, of whom 207 received two doses of AZD1222 and about 26 received two doses of the MenACWY control vaccine. Trial participants were enrolled into age subgroups of 18-55, 56-69 and 70-plus years, which contained around 140, 26 and 57 TCR-sequenced participants, respectively.

Its CDR3 holds 14 amino acids, cysteine through phenylalanine. Only CDR3 DNA is held: 42 bases, read in frame from base 1. V ends up 6 bases short and J 7 bases short, with an unmatched junction base count of 9. According to the germline V gene, CDR1 reads KGHSH and CDR2 reads LQKENI. The label giving this sample's time point can be read as: baseline before first vaccination. Vaccinee samples came from UK trials COV001 and COV002, including a single-blind randomized controlled phase 2/3 trial of AZD1222 (ChAdOx1 nCoV-19) in healthy adults. For TCRbeta chain sequencing, PBMC samples from trial participants were taken at day 0 and at day 28 after the second dose. What the research found in general, with its limitations: Conclusions about previously exposed vaccinees are limited because only a handful of AZD1222 recipients were SARS-CoV-2 seropositive at baseline. After two AZD1222 doses, spike-specific TCR breadth and depth were significantly higher than at day 0 and than in MenACWY recipients. Vaccine-associated CD4 TCRs spanned the whole spike protein, with dominant responses in regions 160-218 and 743-854. In the small 56-69-year group, the increase in depth fell short of significance, most likely because of low power. Participants were mostly white British, with more females than males. The authors suggested clonal diversity may have been underestimated. Nearly half of unique spike-specific TCRs reportedly recognized epitopes outside regions mutated in the B.1.351 and B.1.1.7 variants. No day 14 peak-response samples were available, so repertoires were characterized only after the peak T cell response.

Sequences were derived from peripheral blood, sampled on day 0 of AZD1222 vaccination. This chain joins TRBV18 to TRBJ2-4; 7 junctional bases match TRBD1. The sequence was collected from an adult in good health. In nucleotide form, the sequence is TGTGCCAGCTCCGGCACTTCGACAGGGAACATTCAGTACTTC. Translated, it gives CASSGTSTGNIQYF.